This T cell receptor (beta chain) emerged from a study of cytomegalovirus exposure and HLA in healthy donors. In the PCR, 60 Vbeta and 13 Jbeta primers were used. The assay was immunoSEQ multiplex PCR, and TCRdb's table has in-frame clones only and misses some. The sample yields 100,000 to 150,000 clones, approximately 78% seen once. This receptor was identified in a woman aged 45 to 65 in good health and CMV-seropositive. Sequenced input: PBMCs.

This CDR3 is CASSTGKEAFF. DNA for the CDR3: TGTGCCAGCAGCACCGGGAAAGAAGCTTTCTTT. The chain carries TRBV5-4 and TRBJ1-1; D unresolved. Germline CDR1 SGHNT, CDR2 YYREEE (reference sequence). Between the trimmed V and J ends, which lost 4 bases and 8 bases, there was a span of 9 bases. The CDR3 length is 11 residues.